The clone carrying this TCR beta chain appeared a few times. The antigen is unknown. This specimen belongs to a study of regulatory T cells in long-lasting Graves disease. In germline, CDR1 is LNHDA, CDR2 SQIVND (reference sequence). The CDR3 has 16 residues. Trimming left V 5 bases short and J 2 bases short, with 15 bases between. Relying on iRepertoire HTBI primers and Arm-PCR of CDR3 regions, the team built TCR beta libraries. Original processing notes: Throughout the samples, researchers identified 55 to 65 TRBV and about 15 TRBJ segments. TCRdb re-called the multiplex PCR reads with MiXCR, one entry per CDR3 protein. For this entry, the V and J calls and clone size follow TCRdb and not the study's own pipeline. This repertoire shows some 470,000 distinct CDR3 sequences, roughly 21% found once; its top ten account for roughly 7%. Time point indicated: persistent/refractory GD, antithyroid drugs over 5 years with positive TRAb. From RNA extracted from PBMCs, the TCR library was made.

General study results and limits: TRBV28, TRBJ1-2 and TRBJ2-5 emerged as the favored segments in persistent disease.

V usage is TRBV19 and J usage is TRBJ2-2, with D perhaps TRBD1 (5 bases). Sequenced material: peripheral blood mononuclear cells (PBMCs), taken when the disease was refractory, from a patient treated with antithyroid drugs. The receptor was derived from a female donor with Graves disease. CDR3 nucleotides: TGTGCCAGTAGTCCTTGGGGCCGTGCAAACACCGGGGAGCTGTTTTTT. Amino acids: CASSPWGRANTGELFF.